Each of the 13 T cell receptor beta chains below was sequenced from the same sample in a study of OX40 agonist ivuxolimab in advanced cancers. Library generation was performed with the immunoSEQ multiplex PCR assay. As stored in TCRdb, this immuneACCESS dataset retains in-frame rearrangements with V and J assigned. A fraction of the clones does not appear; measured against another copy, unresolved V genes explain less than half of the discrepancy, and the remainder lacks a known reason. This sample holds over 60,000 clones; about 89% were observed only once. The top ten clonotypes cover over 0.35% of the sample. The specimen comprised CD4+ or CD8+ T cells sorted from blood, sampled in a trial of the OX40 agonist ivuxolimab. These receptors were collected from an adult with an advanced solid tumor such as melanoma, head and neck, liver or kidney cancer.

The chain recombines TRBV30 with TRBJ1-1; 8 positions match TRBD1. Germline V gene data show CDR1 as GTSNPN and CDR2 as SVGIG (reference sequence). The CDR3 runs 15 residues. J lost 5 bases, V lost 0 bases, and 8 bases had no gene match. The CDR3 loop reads CAWSVGQGAWTEAFF. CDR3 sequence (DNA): TGTGCCTGGAGTGTAGGTCAGGGGGCTTGGACTGAAGCTTTCTTT.

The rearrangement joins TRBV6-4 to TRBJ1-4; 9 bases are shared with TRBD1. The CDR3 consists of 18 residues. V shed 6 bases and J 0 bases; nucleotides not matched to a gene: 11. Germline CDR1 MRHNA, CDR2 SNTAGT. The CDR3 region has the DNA TGTGCCAGCAGATTAGGACAGGGGAATGGTGCAACTAATGAAAAACTGTTTTTT. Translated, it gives CASRLGQGNGATNEKLFF.

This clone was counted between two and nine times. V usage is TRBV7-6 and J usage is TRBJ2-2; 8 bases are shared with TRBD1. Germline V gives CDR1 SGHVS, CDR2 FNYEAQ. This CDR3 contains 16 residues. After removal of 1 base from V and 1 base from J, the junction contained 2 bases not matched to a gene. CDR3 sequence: CASSLGDRGNTGELFF. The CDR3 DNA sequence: TGTGCCAGCAGCTTAGGAGACAGGGGGAACACCGGGGAGCTGTTTTTT.

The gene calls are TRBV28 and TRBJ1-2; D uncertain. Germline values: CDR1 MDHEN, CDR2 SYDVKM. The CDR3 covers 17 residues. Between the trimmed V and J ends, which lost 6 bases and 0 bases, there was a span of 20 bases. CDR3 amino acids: CASRMTLVKLANYGYTF. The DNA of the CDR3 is TGTGCCAGCAGAATGACCCTGGTCAAATTAGCTAACTATGGCTACACCTTC.

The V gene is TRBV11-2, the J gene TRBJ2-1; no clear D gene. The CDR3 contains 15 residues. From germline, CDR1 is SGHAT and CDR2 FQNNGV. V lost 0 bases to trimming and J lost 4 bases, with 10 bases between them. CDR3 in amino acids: CASSLDRVNYNEQFF. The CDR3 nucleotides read TGTGCCAGCAGCTTAGATCGGGTTAATTACAATGAGCAGTTCTTC.

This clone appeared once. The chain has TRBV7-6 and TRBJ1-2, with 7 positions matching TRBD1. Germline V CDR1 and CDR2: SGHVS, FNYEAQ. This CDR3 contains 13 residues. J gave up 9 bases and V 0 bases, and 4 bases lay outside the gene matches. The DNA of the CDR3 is TGTGCCAGCAGCTTAGCTGGGGGACAGAGCTACACCTTC. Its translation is CASSLAGGQSYTF.

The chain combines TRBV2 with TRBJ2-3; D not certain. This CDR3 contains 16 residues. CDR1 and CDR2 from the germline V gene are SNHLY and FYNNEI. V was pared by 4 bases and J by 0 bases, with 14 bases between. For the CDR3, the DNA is TGTGCCAGCAGTGGCGGCCCTAGTCTCAGCACAGATACGCAGTATTTT. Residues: CASSGGPSLSTDTQYF.

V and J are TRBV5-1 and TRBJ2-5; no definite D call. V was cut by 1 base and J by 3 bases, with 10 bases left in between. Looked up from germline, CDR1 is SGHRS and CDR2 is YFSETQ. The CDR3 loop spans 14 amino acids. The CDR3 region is CASSLSVGKETQYF. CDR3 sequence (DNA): TGCGCCAGCAGCTTGTCTGTAGGGAAAGAGACCCAGTACTTC. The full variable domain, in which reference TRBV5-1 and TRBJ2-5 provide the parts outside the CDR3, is KAGVTQTPRYLIKTRGQQVTLSCSPISGHRSVSWYQQTPGQGLQFLFEYFSETQRNKGNFPGRFSGRQFSNSRSEMNVSTLELGDSALYLCASSLSVGKETQYFGPGTRLLVL.

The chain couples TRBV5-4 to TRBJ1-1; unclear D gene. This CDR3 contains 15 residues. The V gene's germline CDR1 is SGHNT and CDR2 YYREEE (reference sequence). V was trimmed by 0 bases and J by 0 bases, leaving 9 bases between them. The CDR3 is CASSLARRVNTEAFF. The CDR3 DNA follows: TGTGCCAGCAGCTTGGCCAGAAGGGTGAACACTGAAGCTTTCTTT.

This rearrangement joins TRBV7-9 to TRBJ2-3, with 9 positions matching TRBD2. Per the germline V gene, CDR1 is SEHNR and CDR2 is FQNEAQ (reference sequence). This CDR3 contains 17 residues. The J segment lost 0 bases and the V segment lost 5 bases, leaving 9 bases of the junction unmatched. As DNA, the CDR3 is TGTGCCAGCAGCCTCGGCAGCGGGAGGCTTAGCACAGATACGCAGTATTTT. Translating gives CASSLGSGRLSTDTQYF.

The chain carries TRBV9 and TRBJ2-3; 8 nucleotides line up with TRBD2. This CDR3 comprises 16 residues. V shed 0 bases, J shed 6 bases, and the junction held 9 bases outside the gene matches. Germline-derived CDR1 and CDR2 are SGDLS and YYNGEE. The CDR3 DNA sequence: TGTGCCAGCAGCGTAGGTACTAGCGGAATATTTGATACGCAGTATTTT. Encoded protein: CASSVGTSGIFDTQYF.

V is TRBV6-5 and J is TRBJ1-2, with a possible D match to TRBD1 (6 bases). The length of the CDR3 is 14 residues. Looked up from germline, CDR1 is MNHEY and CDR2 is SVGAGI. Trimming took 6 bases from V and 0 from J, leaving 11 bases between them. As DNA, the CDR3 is TGTGCCAGCAGCCGGACAGTACCTAACTATGGCTACACCTTC. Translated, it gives CASSRTVPNYGYTF.

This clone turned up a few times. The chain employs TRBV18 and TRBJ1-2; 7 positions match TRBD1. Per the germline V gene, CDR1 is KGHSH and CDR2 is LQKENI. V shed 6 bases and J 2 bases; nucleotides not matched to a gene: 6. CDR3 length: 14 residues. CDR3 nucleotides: TGTGCCAGCTCCGACGACAGGGCAAACTATGGCTACACCTTC. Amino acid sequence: CASSDDRANYGYTF.